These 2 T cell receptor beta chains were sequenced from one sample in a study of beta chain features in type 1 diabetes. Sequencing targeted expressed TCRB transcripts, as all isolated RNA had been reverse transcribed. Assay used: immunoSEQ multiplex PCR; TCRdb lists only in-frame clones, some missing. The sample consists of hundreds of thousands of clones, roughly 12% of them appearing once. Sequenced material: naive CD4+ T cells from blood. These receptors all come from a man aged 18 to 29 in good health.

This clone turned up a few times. The CDR3 coding sequence is TGTGCCAGCAGCTACGGACTAGCGGGGTTCCGGGATACGCAGTATTTT. It encodes CASSYGLAGFRDTQYF. V usage is TRBV9 and J usage is TRBJ2-3; 12 bases are shared with TRBD2. J lost 6 bases, V lost 4 bases, and 9 bases had no gene match. The CDR3 loop spans 16 amino acids. Germline CDR1 reads SGDLS; CDR2 reads YYNGEE.

This CDR3 reads CASSSVAGGNYGYTF. The CDR3 DNA follows: TGTGCCAGCAGTTCGGTGGCAGGGGGAAATTATGGCTACACCTTC. The chain combines TRBV28 with TRBJ1-2; 7 positions agree with TRBD1. CDR1 and CDR2 (germline): MDHEN, SYDVKM. V lost 4 bases and J lost 5; bases outside the gene matches: 10. CDR3 size: 15 residues.